The clone carrying this T cell receptor beta chain was counted once. These data come from a study of blood T cell repertoires in COVID-19. About the research overall: Some COVID-19 samples were acute and others convalescent; all came from the United States, Italy and Spain. Sources were T cells, B-cell-depleted T cells, or PBMCs; the material itself was cDNA or gDNA.

Original processing methods: Reference gene primer amplification gave nucleated cell count estimates. Clones were sequenced by immunoSEQ multiplex PCR, and TCRdb holds only the in-frame ones, with some missing. Clone size and the V and J calls come from that table; the DNA yielded D and trimming. Among a few hundred thousand clones listed, about 90% were seen once. Participant ages covered about 18 to 95 years across 25 or so US areas. Sequences were obtained from PBMCs or T cells enriched from blood (not recorded which). The receptor comes from a human donor in a cohort exposed to, infected with or recovered from COVID-19 (not recorded which). The donor label of this sample is uncertain.

CDR3 sequence reads: CASSGPGQGVPLTF. The CDR3 coding sequence is TGTGCCAGCAGTGGGCCGGGACAGGGAGTCCCCCTCACCTTC. The rearrangement joins TRBV2 to TRBJ1-2; 9 bases match TRBD1. Per the germline V gene, CDR1 is SNHLY and CDR2 is FYNNEI. V shed 4 bases, J shed 13 bases, and the junction held 13 bases outside the gene matches. There are 14 residues in the CDR3.